Each of the 17 T cell receptor beta chains below was sequenced from the same sample in a study of OX40 agonist ivuxolimab in advanced cancers. Assay used: immunoSEQ multiplex PCR; TCRdb lists only in-frame clones, some missing. The data show 15,000 to 20,000 clones, with around 81% seen just once and 9% to 15% held by the top ten. Sequenced here: CD4+ or CD8+ T cells sorted from blood, sampled in a trial of the OX40 agonist ivuxolimab. These TCRs come from an adult with an advanced solid tumor such as melanoma, head and neck, liver or kidney cancer.

The rearrangement uses TRBV15 and TRBJ1-2; the match to TRBD1 covers 8 bases. Trimming took 0 bases from V and 2 from J; bases not matched to a gene: 2. Germline lookup yields CDR1 LNHNV and CDR2 YYDKDF (reference sequence). This CDR3 has 15 residues. The CDR3 DNA reads as TGTGCCACCAGCAGAGACAGGGGGCGAAACTATGGCTACACCTTC. Its translation is CATSRDRGRNYGYTF.

The V and J genes are TRBV27 and TRBJ2-7, with 10 bases fitting TRBD1. The CDR3 is made up of 15 amino acids. Germline assignment: CDR1 MNHEY and CDR2 SMNVEV (reference sequence). After removal of 8 bases from V and 4 bases from J, the junction contained 11 bases not matched to a gene. The DNA for the CDR3 is TGTGCCAGCCATCAGACCGGGACAGGGGAATACGAGCAGTACTTC. Translated, it gives CASHQTGTGEYEQYF.

This chain links TRBV4-2 with TRBJ1-1, with D possibly being TRBD1 (6 bases). The CDR3 consists of 16 residues. Germline V gene sequence: CDR1 LGHNA, CDR2 YNFKEQ. V was cut by 0 bases and J by 4 bases, with 15 bases left in between. The chain's CDR3 is CASSQDGRGWGTEAFF. The CDR3 DNA sequence: TGTGCCAGCAGCCAAGATGGCAGGGGATGGGGCACTGAAGCTTTCTTT.

This rearrangement joins TRBV6-6 to TRBJ1-2; D unclear. The CDR3 spans 14 residues. Germline V gene sequence: CDR1 MNHNY, CDR2 SVGAGI (reference sequence). V was trimmed by 5 bases and J by 0 bases, leaving 10 bases between them. The CDR3 nucleotides are TGTGCCAGCAGTCCTCTGGGGTCTAACTATGGCTACACCTTC. Protein product: CASSPLGSNYGYTF.

The J gene is TRBJ1-1, the V gene TRBV27; D perhaps matches TRBD1 (5 bases). The CDR3 sequence is 14 residues long. The V gene lost 8 bases and the J gene lost 4 bases, with 17 bases spanning the gap. CDR1 is MNHEY, CDR2 SMNVEV, per germline (reference sequence). The CDR3 sequence: CASSPGGMATEAFF. DNA for the CDR3: TGTGCCAGCTCCCCCGGGGGGATGGCCACTGAAGCTTTCTTT.

This clone came up once. The chain links TRBV28 to TRBJ2-2, with 9 bases identical to TRBD2. The J segment lost 5 bases and the V segment lost 5 bases, leaving 12 bases of the junction unmatched. The CDR3 has 17 amino acids. The germline gives CDR1 MDHEN, CDR2 SYDVKM. CDR3 protein: CASSPNNSGRNTGELFF. CDR3 DNA sequence: TGTGCCAGCAGTCCCAATAATAGCGGGAGAAATACCGGGGAGCTGTTTTTT.

DNA for the CDR3: TGTGCCAGCAGCCAACCGGGACTAGCGGGAGGAGAGACCCAGTACTTC. This encodes CASSQPGLAGGETQYF. The chain carries TRBV4-2 and TRBJ2-5; 15 bases match TRBD2. Germline V gives CDR1 LGHNA, CDR2 YNFKEQ. This CDR3 region has 16 residues. After removal of 2 bases from V and 4 bases from J, the junction contained 2 bases not matched to a gene.

The chain employs TRBV18 and TRBJ1-6; D is possibly TRBD1 (5 bases). The V gene lost 3 bases and the J gene lost 7 bases, with 22 bases spanning the gap. Germline V lookup: CDR1 KGHSH, CDR2 LQKENI. The CDR3 sequence is 18 residues long. This CDR3 is CASSPSYGAGYSNSPLHF. DNA for the CDR3: TGTGCCAGCTCACCGTCTTACGGGGCGGGGTACTCCAATTCACCCCTCCACTTT.

This clone came up a few times. This chain joins TRBV15 and TRBJ2-1; 11 positions match TRBD2. The germline V gene has CDR1 LNHNV and CDR2 YYDKDF (reference sequence). The CDR3 spans 16 residues. After removal of 2 bases from V and 9 bases from J, the junction contained 9 bases not matched to a gene. The CDR3 nucleotides read TGTGCCACCAGCAGACTTCTAGCGGGAGGTGGGGGTGAGCAGTTCTTC. Translating gives CATSRLLAGGGGEQFF.

V gene TRBV19 combines with J gene TRBJ2-5; TRBD2 matches 7 bases. The J call is uncertain, as TRBJ2-7 better fits the DNA end. The germline V gene has CDR1 LNHDA and CDR2 SQIVND (reference sequence). The CDR3 runs 14 residues. CDR3 amino acids: CASSPGLGGYEQYF. The CDR3 nucleotides read TGTGCCAGTAGTCCCGGACTAGGAGGCTACGAGCAGTACTTC.

This clone was observed a handful of times. V and J are TRBV9 and TRBJ2-1; TRBD2 matches 10 bases. With 0 bases clipped from V and 7 bases from J, the junction kept 4 bases outside the gene matches. The CDR3 length is 15 residues. Germline V gives CDR1 SGDLS, CDR2 YYNGEE. The chain's CDR3 is CASSVDASGRNEQFF. DNA of the CDR3: TGTGCCAGCAGCGTAGATGCTAGCGGGAGAAATGAGCAGTTCTTC.

The rearrangement uses TRBV7-9 and TRBJ2-1; TRBD2 matches 9 bases. Unmatched junction bases numbered 10, after V lost 4 bases and J lost 12 bases. This CDR3 region has 14 residues. Germline assignment: CDR1 SEHNR and CDR2 FQNEAQ (reference sequence). CDR3 DNA: TGTGCCAGCAGCTCCACCCCTAGCGGGAAGGCGCAGTTCTTC. Protein product: CASSSTPSGKAQFF.

The V and J genes are TRBV14 and TRBJ2-3, with 13 nucleotides matching TRBD2. Losses at the gene ends were 3 bases for V and 0 bases for J; bases not matched to a gene: 12. This CDR3 spans 20 amino acids. The germline V gene has CDR1 SGHDN and CDR2 FVKESK. Here the CDR3 DNA reads TGTGCCAGCAGCCAGTTCAGGACTAGCGGGAGTCGTGGAAGCACAGATACGCAGTATTTT. Translated, it gives CASSQFRTSGSRGSTDTQYF.

The V and J genes are TRBV14 and TRBJ2-7, with 12 nucleotides matching TRBD2. Germline assignment: CDR1 SGHDN and CDR2 FVKESK. The CDR3 totals 15 residues. The V segment lost 3 bases and the J segment 3 bases; nucleotides outside the gene matches: 3. CDR3 bases: TGTGCCAGCAGCCATCTAGCGGGAGGGCTCTACGAGCAGTACTTC. It yields the protein CASSHLAGGLYEQYF.

The genes are TRBV6-5 and TRBJ1-4; TRBD1 aligns across 9 bases. Per the germline V gene, CDR1 is MNHEY and CDR2 is SVGAGI. V lost 6 bases and J lost 8; bases outside the gene matches: 7. The CDR3 totals 14 residues. CDR3 in amino acids: CASSRGTGYEKLFF. CDR3 bases: TGTGCCAGCAGCCGCGGGACAGGGTACGAAAAACTGTTTTTT.

Here the CDR3 DNA reads TGTGCCAGCAGCGTAGCTGGGACCTCAGGAAACACCATATATTTT. Translated: CASSVAGTSGNTIYF. This chain uses TRBV9 with TRBJ1-3, with D possibly matching TRBD1 (5 bases). Looked up from germline, CDR1 is SGDLS and CDR2 is YYNGEE. The V and J ends lost 0 bases and 4 bases respectively, with 11 bases between them. The CDR3 sequence is 15 residues long.

This sequence joins TRBV27 and TRBJ2-3; D call uncertain. Trimming stripped 10 bases from V and 2 bases from J, with 10 bases between. Per the germline V gene, CDR1 is MNHEY and CDR2 is SMNVEV (reference sequence). The CDR3 has 12 residues. The CDR3 nucleotides read TGTGCCACCTTCAAATTCACAGATACGCAGTATTTT. This sequence encodes CATFKFTDTQYF.